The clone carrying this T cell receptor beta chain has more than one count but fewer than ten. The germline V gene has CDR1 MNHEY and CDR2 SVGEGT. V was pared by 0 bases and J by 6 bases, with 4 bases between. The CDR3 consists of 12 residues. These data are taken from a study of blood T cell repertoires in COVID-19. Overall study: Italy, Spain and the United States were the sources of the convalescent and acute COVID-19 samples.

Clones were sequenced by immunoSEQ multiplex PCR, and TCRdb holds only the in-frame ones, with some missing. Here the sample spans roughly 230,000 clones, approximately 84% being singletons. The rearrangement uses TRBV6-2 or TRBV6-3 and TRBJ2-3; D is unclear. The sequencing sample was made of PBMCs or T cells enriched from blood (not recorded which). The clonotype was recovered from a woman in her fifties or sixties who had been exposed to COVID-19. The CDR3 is CASSYSGDTQYF. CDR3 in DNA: TGTGCCAGCAGTTACTCCGGTGATACGCAGTATTTT.